These 7 T cell receptor beta chains were all obtained from the same sample, sequenced in a study of blood T cell repertoires in COVID-19. TCRdb's table, derived via immunoSEQ multiplex PCR, lists solely in-frame clones and lacks some. The table records around 230,000 clones, about 88% of them present only once. Sequencing used peripheral blood. These receptors were collected from a man between 40 and 49 years old with acute or convalescent COVID-19.

V gene TRBV29-1 combines with J gene TRBJ1-1, with TRBD1 identical over 7 bases. The CDR3 spans 13 residues. Germline trimming cut 7 bases from V and 5 bases from J; bases unmatched to any gene: 10. Germline V gene data show CDR1 as SQVTM and CDR2 as ANQGSEA. The CDR3 loop reads CSARRGGKTEAFF. Here the CDR3 DNA reads TGCAGCGCTAGGAGAGGGGGCAAGACTGAAGCTTTCTTT.

This clone has only a few counts. The CDR3 region is CASSLLSGKGADTQYF. The CDR3 region has the DNA TGCGCCAGCAGCCTCCTTAGCGGGAAGGGGGCAGATACGCAGTATTTT. The chain combines TRBV4-3 with TRBJ2-3; 8 nucleotides match TRBD2. CDR1 and CDR2 from the germline V gene are LGHNA and YSLEER. V gave up 4 bases and J gave up 4 bases; unmatched junction bases: 10. This CDR3 has 16 amino acids.

The chain recombines TRBV9 with TRBJ2-7; 10 nucleotides match TRBD2. Germline V gene data show CDR1 as SGDLS and CDR2 as YYNGEE. After removal of 0 bases from V and 7 bases from J, the junction contained 10 bases not matched to a gene. This CDR3 has 16 amino acids. In nucleotides, the CDR3 is TGTGCCAGCAGCGTAGGGGGGACTAGCGCCCCTTTAGAGCAGTACTTC. Protein: CASSVGGTSAPLEQYF.

This chain uses TRBV25-1 with TRBJ1-2; no definite D call. The CDR3 covers 15 residues. Germline V gene lookup returns CDR1 MGHDK and CDR2 SYGVNS. Trimming took 5 bases from V and 1 from J, leaving 14 bases between them. CDR3 bases: TGTGCCAGCAGTCCTACATTCGGAGGTAACTATGGCTACACCTTC. As protein: CASSPTFGGNYGYTF.

The chain recombines TRBV7-2 with TRBJ1-6; TRBD1 agrees at 8 bases. The CDR3 has 15 residues. Losses at the gene ends were 5 bases for V and 9 bases for J; bases not matched to a gene: 9. Germline assignment: CDR1 SGHTA and CDR2 FQGNSA. The CDR3: CASSAKQGVGSPLHF. The CDR3 DNA reads as TGTGCCAGCAGCGCCAAACAGGGGGTCGGTTCACCCCTCCACTTT.

Note on this clone: The germline gene is not matched at one end of the junction; a read error may be the cause. The V and J genes are TRBV14 and TRBJ2-3; 7 bases match TRBD1. Germline CDR1 and CDR2: SGHDN and FVKESK. The CDR3 consists of 16 residues. Written as DNA, the CDR3 is TGTGCCAGCAGCCAAGATTTGAGAGGGGGCCTGGATACACAGTATTTT. Protein sequence: CASSQDLRGGLDTQYF.

J is TRBJ2-7 and V is TRBV27, with D perhaps TRBD2 (6 bases). V lost 8 bases, J lost 0 bases, and 11 bases lay in between. Germline-derived CDR1 and CDR2 are MNHEY and SMNVEV (reference sequence). This CDR3 is built from 13 residues. The CDR3 reads CASAQGLSYEQYF. CDR3 nucleotide sequence: TGTGCCAGCGCCCAGGGACTCTCCTACGAGCAGTACTTC.